Listed below are T cell receptor beta chains from one sample, sequenced in a study of T cell responses to AZD1222 COVID-19 vaccine. Clones were read by immunoSEQ multiplex PCR, and TCRdb kept only the in-frame ones, dropping some. The sample lists more than 95,000 clones, 86% occurring once. Sequences were derived from peripheral blood, sampled 28 days after the second dose of the MenACWY control vaccine. The receptors shown here come from an adult who received the MenACWY meningococcal vaccine as a control. CDR3s include the opening cysteine and the closing phenylalanine or tryptophan.

v_call cdr3_aa
TRBV18 CASSPLPGRDKNIQYF
TRBV27 CASSPRQGAPNTQYF
TRBV10-1 CASGRDGEKLFF
TRBV29-1 CSVELRTGDDEQYF
TRBV18 CASSPPNRQAYNEKLFF
TRBV5-5 CASSFGQFAYEQYF
TRBV9 CASSVAGGMGETQYF
TRBV6-5 CASGLRGLPSYEQYF
TRBV15 CATSRDTDNSPLHF
TRBV7-2 CASSLVTSGVSYEQYF
TRBV4-2 CASSQGGANTGELFF
TRBV7-2 CASSPYADTQYF
TRBV4-3 CASSQDYGALWNSPLHF
TRBV5-1 CASSPGGGGNQPQHF
TRBV6-5 CASSAAINEKLFF
TRBV10-3 CASSRQGDTGELFF
TRBV24-1 CATSDLRAGVQETQYF
TRBV5-4 CASSLDTGVTEQYF
TRBV5-6 CASSLAWRGGDKNIQYF
TRBV5-5 CASSADRGQRGYTF
TRBV6-5 CASSYAHQIKNYGYTF
TRBV5-1 CASSLDPNSPLHF
TRBV4-2 CASSQDSGYEQYF
TRBV5-1 CASSPGTSGGREQYF
TRBV5-6 CASSLIHGGANEKLFF
TRBV12-3/TRBV12-4 CASSFDTEAFF
TRBV11-1 CASSFTTGTGELFF
TRBV7-3 CASSPGVMGDRQETQYF